Listed below are T cell receptor beta chains from one sample, sequenced in a study of identical twins. TCRdb itself ran the 5' RACE reads through MiXCR, one entry per CDR3 protein. The table includes 150,000 or so distinct CDR3 sequences, around 3.5% detected once. Sequencing was done on a sample of memory T cells sorted from blood. The receptors come from a man aged 18-30 years in good health. CDR3s include the opening cysteine and the closing phenylalanine or tryptophan. D genes are given only for firm matches. Part of the rows lack a size; the others show once, few, many or a class for expanded clones.

v_call	clone_size	j_call	d_call	cdr3_nt	cdr3_aa
TRBV4-3	-	TRBJ1-5	TRBD1	TGCGCCAGCAGCCAAGCTGCAGGGGGCAGCAATCAGCCCCAGCATTTT	CASSQAAGGSNQPQHF
TRBV7-2	many	TRBJ2-5	TRBD2	TGTGCCAGGGGTTTAGCGGGAGTTAAGGAGACCCAGTACTTC	CARGLAGVKETQYF
TRBV7-6	many	TRBJ1-1	-	TGTGCCAGCAGCCCCGGACGGACTGTAATGAACACTGAAGCTTTCTTT	CASSPGRTVMNTEAFF
TRBV11-2	many	TRBJ2-2	TRBD2	TGTGCCAGAGCCTCTCTAGCGGGAGAGGCCGGGGAGCTGTTTTTT	CARASLAGEAGELFF
TRBV7-6	few	TRBJ2-4	-	TGTGCCAGCAGCGTCGAGCGGGCCTCCCACAAAAACATTCAGTACTTC	CASSVERASHKNIQYF
TRBV2	many	TRBJ2-3	TRBD2	TGTGCCAGCATGGTAGCGGGATCAGATACGCAGTATTTT	CASMVAGSDTQYF
TRBV3-1	many	TRBJ1-2	TRBD1	TGTGCCAGCAGCGGGGGCGGGACAGGCTATGGCTACACCTTC	CASSGGGTGYGYTF
TRBV7-8	many	TRBJ2-3	TRBD2	TGTGCCAGCGGAACTAGCGTATCCACAGATACGCAGTATTTT	CASGTSVSTDTQYF
TRBV10-3	many	TRBJ2-7	-	TGTGCCACCGAAGTGGGACGGGGGAGCTCCTACGAGCAGTACTTC	CATEVGRGSSYEQYF
TRBV5-1	few	TRBJ2-5	-	TGCGCCAGCAGCTTGGGTAGCCTACTAAGCGAAGAGACCCAGTACTTC	CASSLGSLLSEETQYF
TRBV10-3	many	TRBJ1-1	TRBD1	TGTGCCATCAGTGAATTCGACAGGGGGGACACTGAAGCTTTCTTT	CAISEFDRGDTEAFF
TRBV5-1	many	TRBJ1-3	-	TGCGCCAGCAGCCGGGACCACTCTGGAAACACCATATATTTT	CASSRDHSGNTIYF
TRBV7-8	few	TRBJ2-1	TRBD2	TGTGCCAGCAGCTCCACACTAGCGGGAAACAATGAGCAGTTCTTC	CASSSTLAGNNEQFF
TRBV9	many	TRBJ2-5	-	TGTGCCAGCAGCGTAGCCTTGGGTCCTGGAGTTGGCGAGACCCAGTACTTC	CASSVALGPGVGETQYF
TRBV5-1	many	TRBJ2-3	-	TGCGCCAGCAGCGTTAGGACTAATACAGATACGCAGTATTTT	CASSVRTNTDTQYF
TRBV12-5	many	TRBJ2-5	-	TGTGCTAGTGGTTTGGGACTAGTTGGCAAAGAGACCCAGTACTTC	CASGLGLVGKETQYF
TRBV24-1	many	TRBJ2-2	-	TGTGCCACCAGTGATTTGCGGGACACCGGGGAGCTGTTTTTT	CATSDLRDTGELFF
TRBV5-6	many	TRBJ2-2	TRBD2	TGTGCCAGCAGCTTGGCCGCTCTAGCGGGACGGTACACCGGGGAGCTGTTTTTT	CASSLAALAGRYTGELFF
TRBV12-5	many	TRBJ2-1	TRBD2	TGTGCTAGTGGTTTGGGGAGGACTAGCGGGAGCAGAGACAACGGTGAGCAGTTCTTC	CASGLGRTSGSRDNGEQFF
TRBV14	many	TRBJ2-1	-	TGTGCCAGCAGCCAAGAACTGTTATTAGGGATAGGCTACAATGAGCAGTTCTTC	CASSQELLLGIGYNEQFF
TRBV27	many	TRBJ2-3	TRBD2	TGTGCCACCAAAAGCGGGAGGGGCGGGGATACGCAGTATTTT	CATKSGRGGDTQYF
TRBV7-9	many	TRBJ2-5	TRBD2	TGTGCCAGCAGCTTAGCTAGCGGGAGAGCAGAGACCCAGTACTTC	CASSLASGRAETQYF
TRBV28	many	TRBJ2-5	-	TGTGCCAGCAATAACCTCGGGGCGTCCCAAGAGACCCAGTACTTC	CASNNLGASQETQYF
TRBV24-1	many	TRBJ1-2	-	TGTGCCACCAGTGACCAGAGGAGCCCTCAGGGCAAGAGAGACTACACCTTC	CATSDQRSPQGKRDYTF
TRBV20-1	many	TRBJ2-3	-	TGCAGTGCCACGACTAAAGATACGCAGTATTTT	CSATTKDTQYF
TRBV2	many	TRBJ2-5	-	TGTGCCAGCACACCCCTCTCGGGGCTAGTTGGGACCCAGTACTTC	CASTPLSGLVGTQYF
TRBV5-6	many	TRBJ2-7	-	TGTGCCAGCAGTTCGCGGGGCGTGACTAGGGCCTACGAGCAGTACTTC	CASSSRGVTRAYEQYF
TRBV7-2	many	TRBJ1-5	-	TGTGCCAGCAGTGGGGGGGGTACTCAGCCCCAGCATTTT	CASSGGGTQPQHF
TRBV12-3/TRBV12-4	many	TRBJ1-5	-	TGTGCCAGCAGTTTAGGCAACAGGGAACAGCCCCAGCATTTT	CASSLGNREQPQHF
TRBV3-1	many	TRBJ2-1	TRBD2	TGTGCCAGCAGCCTGCGACTAGCGAGCAACTTAATCAATGAGCAGTTCTTC	CASSLRLASNLINEQFF
TRBV6-5	many	TRBJ1-1	TRBD1	TGTGCCAGCAGTTACAGGGGGCTGACTGAAGCTTTCTTT	CASSYRGLTEAFF
TRBV6-2/TRBV6-3	few	TRBJ1-1	-	TGTGCCAGCAGTTATGTCAGCATGAACACTGAAGCTTTCTTT	CASSYVSMNTEAFF
TRBV7-6	few	TRBJ1-1	TRBD1	TGTGCCAGCAGCCTTACACGTGACAGGGCCACTGAAGCTTTCTTT	CASSLTRDRATEAFF
TRBV27	many	TRBJ2-6	TRBD1	TGTGCCACTTCCTTGAGGACAGGAGGCTCTGGGGCCAACGTCCTGACTTTC	CATSLRTGGSGANVLTF
TRBV11-2	many	TRBJ1-1	-	TGTGCCAGCAGTCCTTATTTTAGCAGGGGCTACAACACTGAAGCTTTCTTT	CASSPYFSRGYNTEAFF